A few counts support the clone carrying this T cell receptor (beta chain). What it binds is not known. This sample was taken from a study of blood T cells in healthy people across ages. Study results and caveats: Diversity estimates from one million T cells were considered underestimates. The study found more naive CD4+ cells and higher diversity in long-lived than aged donors.

Using a J-beta primer mix together with a sample-barcoded 5' primer, a second PCR was run for roughly 7 to 12 cycles. Via MiXCR, TCRdb re-called the 5' RACE reads, giving one row per CDR3 protein. The table shows about 780,000 distinct CDR3 sequences, with about half occurring only once. Each sample used at least 6.5 million PBMCs. J lost 2 bases, V lost 3 bases, and 3 bases had no gene match. The CDR3 runs to 15 residues. Germline lookup yields CDR1 SGHRS and CDR2 YFSETQ. Specimen: blood. The rearrangement links TRBV5-1 to TRBJ2-3; 10 bases agree with TRBD2. This TCR came from a man older than 75 in good health. The CDR3 protein is CASSWTSGTTDTQYF. For the CDR3, the DNA is TGCGCCAGCAGCTGGACTAGCGGAACCACAGATACGCAGTATTTT.